This T cell receptor beta chain is from a study of post-analysis software for immune sequencing data. For the study at large: Secondary progressive, relapsing-remitting and progressive-relapsing multiple sclerosis were among the included disease courses. Study observations and caveats: Relative to controls, patients had several TRBV segments at higher frequency, with TRBV5-6, TRBV5-1 and TRBV20-1 among these. In multiple sclerosis, normalized Chao1 diversity was significantly below that of controls. Samples sharing a preparation batch grouped tightly together when assessed by F measure.

The CDR3 has 13 residues. CDR1 SGHAT and CDR2 FQNNGV come from the germline V gene. Trimming stripped 5 bases from V and 8 bases from J, with 15 bases between. This clonotype has just one count. The antigen remains undetermined. Researchers reported that TCR beta cDNA libraries carried unique molecular identifiers. TCRdb fed the PCR reads into MiXCR, producing one record per CDR3 protein. The sample shows roughly 600,000 distinct CDR3 sequences, roughly 46% of them seen only once. This receptor was taken from a girl between 10 and 17 years old with multiple sclerosis. Sequencing used blood. This rearrangement joins TRBV11-2 to TRBJ1-2; weak D call: TRBD1 (5 bases). CDR3 sequence (DNA): TGTGCCAGCAGCCGTTCAGGGACCGGCGGCTACACCTTC. This gives the protein CASSRSGTGGYTF.